Below are 23 T cell receptor beta chains sequenced from a single sample in a study of T cell changes during pregnancy in multiple sclerosis. Produced via immunoSEQ multiplex PCR; TCRdb's table is partial and in-frame only. The sample has around 71,000 clones; 90% to 95% are singletons. The sequencing used peripheral blood, collected after pregnancy. The receptors come from a female donor with multiple sclerosis, enrolled in a pregnancy study.

This clone occurred once. The rearrangement uses TRBV7-9 and TRBJ1-3; possibly TRBD1 for D (6 bases). The CDR3 extends over 17 amino acids. The germline CDR1 and CDR2 sequences are SEHNR and FQNEAQ (reference sequence). With 1 base removed from V and 4 bases from J, the gap between germline ends came to 17 bases. This CDR3 is CASSLGTGWFLGNTIYF. The CDR3 DNA reads as TGTGCCAGCAGCTTAGGTACAGGGTGGTTTCTCGGAAACACCATATATTTT.

In nucleotides, the CDR3 is TGTGCCTGGACCCCAGGCGCGGGAGGCTGGGATGAGCAGTTCTTC. Its translation is CAWTPGAGGWDEQFF. The chain recombines TRBV30 with TRBJ2-1; 8 nucleotides align to TRBD2. After removal of 4 bases from V and 8 bases from J, the junction contained 13 bases not matched to a gene. Looked up from germline, CDR1 is GTSNPN and CDR2 is SVGIG (reference sequence). This CDR3 has 15 residues.

The chain is built from TRBV28 and TRBJ1-2, with D uncertain. The V gene's germline CDR1 is MDHEN and CDR2 SYDVKM. This CDR3 comprises 12 residues. V was pared by 2 bases and J by 3 bases, with 4 bases between. The CDR3 nucleotides are TGTGCCAGCAGTTTAGAGTACTATGGCTACACCTTC. It yields the protein CASSLEYYGYTF.

The V call is TRBV27, the J call TRBJ2-1; D is perhaps TRBD1 (5 bases). The CDR3 runs to 14 residues. Germline V lookup: CDR1 MNHEY, CDR2 SMNVEV (reference sequence). V was shortened by 6 bases and J by 8 bases, with 17 bases between the two germline ends. CDR3 sequence reads: CASRPRPGLDEQFF. CDR3 bases: TGTGCCAGCAGACCAAGGCCAGGGTTAGATGAGCAGTTCTTC.

The chain uses TRBV6-6 and TRBJ2-6; TRBD1 matches at 11 bases. Germline loops: CDR1 MNHNY, CDR2 SVGAGI (reference sequence). This CDR3 has 16 amino acids. The ends lost 10 bases at V and 2 bases at J; junction bases unmatched: 7. The CDR3 region is CATSGQGGTGANVLTF. The CDR3 DNA reads as TGTGCCACCTCGGGACAGGGGGGAACTGGGGCCAACGTCCTGACTTTC.

The chain combines TRBV7-2 with TRBJ2-7; perhaps TRBD2 as D (5 bases). Trimming cost V 2 bases and J 6 bases, with 11 bases left between them. Germline CDR1 SGHTA, CDR2 FQGNSA. CDR3 length equals 13 residues. In DNA, the CDR3 is TGTGCCAGCAGCTTATCGGGAAGCGGCGAGCAGTACTTC. As protein: CASSLSGSGEQYF.

DNA of the CDR3: TGCGCCAGCAGCTTGAGGACTAGCGGCTACGAGCAGTACTTC. Translation: CASSLRTSGYEQYF. The chain links TRBV5-1 to TRBJ2-7; 10 bases match TRBD2. J gave up 3 bases and V 1 base, and 1 base lay outside the gene matches. Germline assignment: CDR1 SGHRS and CDR2 YFSETQ. This CDR3 is built from 14 residues. The entire variable domain, with the rest obtained from reference TRBV5-1 and TRBJ2-7, is as follows: KAGVTQTPRYLIKTRGQQVTLSCSPISGHRSVSWYQQTPGQGLQFLFEYFSETQRNKGNFPGRFSGRQFSNSRSEMNVSTLELGDSALYLCASSLRTSGYEQYFGPGTRLTVT.

The CDR3 DNA is TGCGCCAGCAGCCAAGAGGCCAGGGGATCCACAGATACGCAGTATTTT. The encoded protein is CASSQEARGSTDTQYF. This chain links TRBV4-3 with TRBJ2-3, with D possibly TRBD1 on 6 matching bases. Deletions cut 0 bases from V and 2 bases from J, with 12 bases between. This CDR3 is 16 amino acids long. Germline V lookup: CDR1 LGHNA, CDR2 YSLEER.

This chain links TRBV10-1 with TRBJ2-1, with a possible D match to TRBD1 (5 bases). The CDR3 has 13 amino acids. Trimming shortened V by 6 bases and J by 5 bases, and 11 bases separated the two germline ends. The germline V gene encodes CDR1 WNHNN and CDR2 SYGVQD (reference sequence). Written as DNA, the CDR3 is TGCGCCAGCAGCCCGACAGCTAACAATGAGCAGTTCTTC. It is translated as CASSPTANNEQFF.

The chain employs TRBV6-5 and TRBJ2-7; TRBD2 matches at 13 bases. Unmatched junction bases numbered 2, after V lost 6 bases and J lost 0 bases. The CDR3 covers 15 residues. Germline V gene sequence: CDR1 MNHEY, CDR2 SVGAGI. CDR3 coding DNA: TGTGCCAGCAGCCGACTAGCGGGAGGCTCCTACGAGCAGTACTTC. Translation: CASSRLAGGSYEQYF.

In this sample, this clone turned up a few times. The gene calls are TRBV19 and TRBJ2-7, with 7 bases identical to TRBD1. Germline loops: CDR1 LNHDA, CDR2 SQIVND (reference sequence). V dropped 7 bases and J dropped 4; count of bases not matched to a gene: 16. The CDR3 is 16 amino acids. In DNA, the CDR3 is TGTGCCAGTAAACTATACCGGGACAGCCCATGGTACGAGCAGTACTTC. This sequence encodes CASKLYRDSPWYEQYF. The full variable domain, in which reference TRBV19 and TRBJ2-7 provide the parts outside the CDR3, is DGGITQSPKYLFRKEGQNVTLSCEQNLNHDAMYWYRQDPGQGLRLIYYSQIVNDFQKGDIAEGYSVSREKKESFPLTVTSAQKNPTAFYLCASKLYRDSPWYEQYFGPGTRLTVT.

In nucleotides, the CDR3 is TGTGCCAGCAGTACTGCCGGGACAGGGGGATACGAGCAGTACTTC. It yields the protein CASSTAGTGGYEQYF. The chain combines TRBV2 with TRBJ2-7, with 11 bases identical to TRBD1. The CDR3 runs 15 residues. With V trimmed by 5 bases and J by 4 bases, 7 bases remained unmatched. In germline, CDR1 is SNHLY, CDR2 FYNNEI.

The chain recombines TRBV29-1 with TRBJ1-5; D uncertain. The ends were cut back, 4 bases at V and 3 bases at J, with 7 bases in the middle. Germline CDR1 reads SQVTM; CDR2 reads ANQGSEA. The CDR3 is made up of 12 amino acids. In nucleotides, the CDR3 is TGCAGCGTTGGTTACATCAATCAGCCCCAGCATTTT. As protein: CSVGYINQPQHF.

The chain recombines TRBV5-6 with TRBJ2-3; 9 positions agree with TRBD2. With 0 bases clipped from V and 3 bases from J, the junction kept 5 bases outside the gene matches. This CDR3 is 16 amino acids long. Germline CDR1 SGHDT, CDR2 YYEEEE. CDR3 amino acids: CASSLVSGRITDTQYF. For the CDR3, the DNA is TGTGCCAGCAGCTTGGTTAGCGGGAGAATAACAGATACGCAGTATTTT.

V is TRBV11-3 and J is TRBJ2-5; maybe TRBD2 (7 bases). CDR3 length: 13 residues. Germline values: CDR1 SGHNT, CDR2 YENEEA. Trimming removed 6 bases at V and 5 bases at J, with 13 bases between. The CDR3, as DNA: TGTGCCAGCAGTACTAGGGGGGGGGAGACCCAGTACTTC. Encoded protein: CASSTRGGETQYF.

The chain is built from TRBV1 and TRBJ2-7; the DNA was not compared with TRBD1, the D call given in the table. TRBV1 is a documented pseudogene. This CDR3 is 13 amino acids long. This chain's CDR3 is CTSSQTGVDEQYF. The CDR3 nucleotides are TGCACCAGCAGCCAGACAGGGGTGGACGAGCAGTACTTC.

The rearrangement uses TRBV2 and TRBJ2-2; 9 nucleotides match TRBD1. After removal of 6 bases from V and 5 bases from J, the junction contained 10 bases not matched to a gene. This CDR3 has 16 amino acids. CDR1 and CDR2 (germline): SNHLY, FYNNEI. CDR3 sequence reads: CASSDGTGRLTGELFF. CDR3 coding DNA: TGTGCCAGCAGCGATGGGACAGGGAGGTTGACCGGGGAGCTGTTTTTT.

The chain couples TRBV11-1 to TRBJ2-5; 8 nucleotides match TRBD1. Germline trimming cut 3 bases from V and 3 bases from J; bases unmatched to any gene: 6. The V gene's germline CDR1 is SGHAT and CDR2 FQDESV (reference sequence). The CDR3 contains 15 residues. The CDR3 loop reads CASSFSGGVKETQYF. CDR3 DNA sequence: TGTGCCAGCAGCTTCTCAGGGGGCGTGAAAGAGACCCAGTACTTC.

V usage is TRBV5-1 and J usage is TRBJ1-1, with 7 bases identical to TRBD1. V gave up 3 bases and J gave up 3 bases; unmatched junction bases: 8. Germline V gene lookup returns CDR1 SGHRS and CDR2 YFSETQ. The length of the CDR3 is 15 residues. The CDR3 reads CASSYTDRADTEAFF. The DNA for the CDR3 is TGCGCCAGCAGCTATACCGACAGGGCGGACACTGAAGCTTTCTTT.

The chain carries TRBV5-1 and TRBJ2-3, with D perhaps matching TRBD2 (5 bases). V was cut by 4 bases and J by 2 bases, with 14 bases left in between. Germline loops: CDR1 SGHRS, CDR2 YFSETQ. CDR3 length: 15 amino acids. The CDR3 region is CASSPGLSYTDTQYF. The CDR3 region has the DNA TGCGCCAGCAGCCCAGGACTGTCCTACACAGATACGCAGTATTTT.

This chain uses TRBV30 with TRBJ1-4; D is unclear. CDR1 GTSNPN and CDR2 SVGIG come from the germline V gene (reference sequence). The CDR3 runs 14 residues. Between the trimmed V and J ends, which lost 0 bases and 7 bases, there was a span of 12 bases. The CDR3 coding sequence is TGTGCCTGGAGTGTCCGAGGGATCGCTGAAAAACTGTTTTTT. Translation gives CAWSVRGIAEKLFF. Filled out from reference TRBV30 and TRBJ1-4, the complete variable domain reads SQTIHQWPATLVQPVGSPLSLECTVEGTSNPNLYWYRQAAGRGLQLLFYSVGIGQISSEVPQNLSASRPQDRQFILSSKKLLLSDSGFYLCAWSVRGIAEKLFFGSGTQLSVL.

CDR3 residues: CASGGATGPSYEQYF. The DNA for the CDR3 is TGCGCCAGCGGAGGGGCGACAGGGCCTTCCTACGAGCAGTACTTC. The chain couples TRBV5-1 to TRBJ2-7, with D maybe TRBD1 (7 bases). Germline CDR1 and CDR2: SGHRS and YFSETQ. The CDR3 has 15 residues. The germline V and J ends were trimmed by 7 bases and 1 base, with 18 bases remaining between them.

This rearrangement joins TRBV10-1 to TRBJ1-4, with unresolved D. Per germline, CDR1 WNHNN and CDR2 SYGVQD (reference sequence). This CDR3 contains 13 residues. V lost 8 bases, J lost 8 bases, and 15 bases lay in between. CDR3 DNA sequence: TGCGCCAGCCGTGGACCGGGCGGGGAAAAACTGTTTTTT. Amino acids: CASRGPGGEKLFF.